The 3 T cell receptor beta chains presented below share a single source sample, sequenced in a study of T cells in Graves' hyperthyroidism and ophthalmopathy. RNA transcripts gave rise to amplified TCR beta CDR3 regions. A first-round RT-PCR of the TCR CDR3 used the HTBI primer set. TCRdb re-derived calls from the multiplex PCR reads in MiXCR, one entry per CDR3 protein. The sample lists about 500,000 distinct CDR3 sequences, roughly a sixth occurring once. The sequenced sample was blood. These receptors were collected from a woman aged 18-35 years with Graves' hyperthyroidism.

This clonotype was detected a few times. CDR3 coding DNA: TGCAGTGCCCGCCTGAGCGGGAGGCCCCTTCAGTACTTC. Translation gives CSARLSGRPLQYF. This chain connects TRBV20-1 to TRBJ2-5; TRBD2 matches at 9 bases. Trimming took 6 bases from V and 11 from J; bases not matched to a gene: 13. Germline CDR1 is DFQATT and CDR2 is SNEGSKA (reference sequence). The CDR3 covers 13 residues.

The rearrangement joins TRBV20-1 to TRBJ2-7; 10 bases agree with TRBD1. With V trimmed by 4 bases and J by 2 bases, 5 bases remained unmatched. The length of the CDR3 is 14 residues. CDR1 and CDR2 from the germline V gene are DFQATT and SNEGSKA (reference sequence). As DNA, the CDR3 is TGCAGTGCTATGGACAGGGGGTCGACCTACGAGCAGTACTTC. This encodes CSAMDRGSTYEQYF.

This clonotype appeared a single time. A read error may be the cause here, since a much bigger clone is one base away. The rearrangement links TRBV7-2 to TRBJ1-2, with D tentatively TRBD1 (6 bases). The CDR3 length is 13 residues. Germline values: CDR1 SGHTA, CDR2 FQGNSA. Trimming took 5 bases from V and 8 from J, leaving 15 bases between them. In DNA form, the CDR3 reads TGTGCCAGCAGCCTCAGGGACACAAGGGGCTACACCTTC. Its translation: CASSLRDTRGYTF. Complete variable domain (other parts from reference TRBV7-2 and TRBJ1-2): GAGVSQSPSNKVTEKGKDVELRCDPISGHTALYWYRQSLGQGLEFLIYFQGNSAPDKSGLPSDRFSAERTGGSVSTLTIQRTQQEDSAVYLCASSLRDTRGYTFGSGTRLTVV.